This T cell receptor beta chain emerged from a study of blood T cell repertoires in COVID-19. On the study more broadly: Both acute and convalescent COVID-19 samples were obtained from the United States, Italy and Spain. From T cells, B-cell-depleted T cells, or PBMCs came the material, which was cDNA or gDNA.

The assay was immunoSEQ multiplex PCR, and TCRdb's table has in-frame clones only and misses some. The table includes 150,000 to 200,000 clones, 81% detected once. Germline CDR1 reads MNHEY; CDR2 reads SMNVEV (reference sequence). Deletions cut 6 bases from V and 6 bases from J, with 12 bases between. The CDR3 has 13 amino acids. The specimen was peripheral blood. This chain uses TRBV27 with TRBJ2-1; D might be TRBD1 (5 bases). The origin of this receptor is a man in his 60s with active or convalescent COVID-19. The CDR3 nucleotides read TGTGCCAGCAGGGAGACAGAGTTCAATGAGCAGTTCTTC. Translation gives CASRETEFNEQFF.